These T cell receptor beta chains were read from a single sample in a study of T cell responses to AZD1222 COVID-19 vaccine. Method: immunoSEQ multiplex PCR; TCRdb's copy keeps in-frame clones and lacks some. The table has approximately 170,000 clones, 91% seen once. The starting material was peripheral blood, obtained on day 0 of AZD1222 vaccination. These receptors were taken from an adult in good health. Both conserved end residues are part of each CDR3. The order of the fields is D gene, clone size, J gene, V gene, CDR3 protein, CDR3 DNA. D genes are given only for firm matches. Clone size appears in some rows only: once, few, many, or a class for an expanded clone.

D: -; size: -; J: TRBJ2-7; V: TRBV6-5; CDR3: CASSYSGRGVYEQYF; DNA: TGTGCCAGCAGTTACTCAGGCAGGGGGGTCTACGAGCAGTACTTC
D: TRBD2; size: -; J: TRBJ2-1; V: TRBV25-1; CDR3: CASQKAGAYNEQFF; DNA: TGTGCCAGCCAAAAGGCGGGGGCCTACAATGAGCAGTTCTTC
D: TRBD2; size: -; J: TRBJ2-1; V: TRBV18; CDR3: CASSQGTSISHNEQFF; DNA: TGTGCCAGCTCACAAGGGACTAGCATATCTCACAATGAGCAGTTCTTC
D: -; size: -; J: TRBJ2-4; V: TRBV7-2; CDR3: CASSHGSGSSNIQYF; DNA: TGTGCCAGCAGCCACGGGAGCGGGTCGTCAAACATTCAGTACTTC
D: TRBD2; size: -; J: TRBJ2-3; V: TRBV7-2; CDR3: CASSLIGSGDTQYF; DNA: TGTGCCAGCAGCTTAATCGGTAGCGGGGATACGCAGTATTTT
D: -; size: -; J: TRBJ1-2; V: TRBV19; CDR3: CASSPDTNFNYGYTF; DNA: TGTGCCAGTAGTCCAGACACAAACTTTAACTATGGCTACACCTTC
D: -; size: -; J: TRBJ1-1; V: TRBV5-1; CDR3: CASRASVRTEAFF; DNA: TGCGCCAGCAGGGCCTCGGTAAGGACTGAAGCTTTCTTT
D: TRBD2; size: -; J: TRBJ2-2; V: TRBV7-9; CDR3: CASSFWPGGEVTGELFF; DNA: TGTGCCAGCAGCTTTTGGCCGGGAGGCGAGGTCACCGGGGAGCTGTTTTTT
D: TRBD1; size: -; J: TRBJ1-2; V: TRBV28; CDR3: CASRGQGLPDGYTF; DNA: TGTGCCAGCAGGGGACAGGGTTTACCCGATGGCTACACCTTC
D: TRBD2; size: once; J: TRBJ2-1; V: TRBV19; CDR3: CASSTSGVSYNEQFF; DNA: TGTGCCAGTAGTACGAGCGGGGTTTCCTACAATGAGCAGTTCTTC
D: -; size: -; J: TRBJ1-1; V: TRBV15; CDR3: CATSYSAGGTEAFF; DNA: TGTGCCACCAGCTATTCTGCGGGGGGCACTGAAGCTTTCTTT
D: -; size: -; J: TRBJ1-1; V: TRBV4-3; CDR3: CASSQESGPSPEAFF; DNA: TGCGCCAGCAGCCAAGAGTCGGGCCCGTCCCCTGAAGCTTTCTTT
D: TRBD1; size: -; J: TRBJ2-7; V: TRBV5-4; CDR3: CASSSGTDYEQYF; DNA: TGTGCCAGCAGCTCCGGGACAGACTACGAGCAGTACTTC
D: -; size: -; J: TRBJ1-5; V: TRBV7-9; CDR3: CASSFSRDQPQHF; DNA: TGTGCCAGCAGCTTTTCACGGGATCAGCCCCAGCATTTT
D: -; size: -; J: TRBJ1-5; V: TRBV4-1; CDR3: CASSQAGRVGNQPQHF; DNA: TGCGCCAGCAGCCAAGCTGGCCGGGTGGGCAATCAGCCCCAGCATTTT
D: -; size: -; J: TRBJ2-3; V: TRBV27; CDR3: CASSRKRSSGGTDTQYF; DNA: TGTGCCAGCAGTCGGAAAAGGTCCAGCGGAGGCACAGATACGCAGTATTTT
D: -; size: -; J: TRBJ2-7; V: TRBV5-1; CDR3: CASSLTALGYEQYF; DNA: TGCGCCAGCAGCTTGACAGCCTTAGGCTACGAGCAGTACTTC
D: -; size: -; J: TRBJ1-3; V: TRBV10-1; CDR3: CASADGSGNTIYF; DNA: TGCGCCAGCGCGGACGGCTCTGGAAACACCATATATTTT
D: TRBD1; size: -; J: TRBJ1-3; V: TRBV12-3/TRBV12-4; CDR3: CASSGDRGWGYF; DNA: TGTGCCAGCAGTGGGGACAGGGGCTGGGGATATTTT
D: TRBD1; size: -; J: TRBJ1-2; V: TRBV5-1; CDR3: CASSPVPGQGNYGYTF; DNA: TGCGCCAGCAGCCCCGTCCCGGGACAGGGGAACTATGGCTACACCTTC
D: -; size: -; J: TRBJ2-3; V: TRBV24-1; CDR3: CATSDPGLPSDTQYF; DNA: TGTGCCACCAGTGACCCTGGACTGCCAAGTGATACGCAGTATTTT
D: TRBD2; size: -; J: TRBJ2-1; V: TRBV24-1; CDR3: CAIEKTSGKNNEQFF; DNA: TGTGCCATCGAAAAGACTAGCGGGAAGAACAATGAGCAGTTCTTC
D: TRBD1; size: -; J: TRBJ1-2; V: TRBV20-1; CDR3: CSAYRGGYTF; DNA: TGCAGTGCTTACAGGGGAGGCTACACCTTC
D: -; size: few; J: TRBJ2-7; V: TRBV27; CDR3: CASSPQRGLGQYF; DNA: TGTGCCAGCAGTCCCCAACGTGGCTTGGGGCAGTACTTC
D: -; size: -; J: TRBJ2-5; V: TRBV28; CDR3: CASTDNGREETQYF; DNA: TGTGCCAGCACCGATAACGGCCGTGAAGAGACCCAGTACTTC
D: -; size: -; J: TRBJ1-2; V: TRBV30; CDR3: CAWSYGGFGNYGYTF; DNA: TGTGCCTGGAGCTATGGGGGCTTCGGTAACTATGGCTACACCTTC
D: TRBD1; size: -; J: TRBJ2-7; V: TRBV14; CDR3: CASSRGTGRQYYEQYF; DNA: TGTGCCAGCAGCCGCGGGACAGGGCGCCAATACTACGAGCAGTACTTC
D: -; size: few; J: TRBJ2-2; V: TRBV9; CDR3: CASSDSGHTYTGELFF; DNA: TGTGCCAGCAGCGATTCGGGACATACTTACACCGGGGAGCTGTTTTTT
D: -; size: -; J: TRBJ1-2; V: TRBV11-2; CDR3: CASSLYVGGYTF; DNA: TGTGCCAGCAGCTTATACGTAGGTGGCTACACCTTC
D: TRBD2; size: -; J: TRBJ2-3; V: TRBV28; CDR3: CASSPQREGTDTQYF; DNA: TGTGCCAGCAGCCCCCAGCGGGAAGGCACAGATACGCAGTATTTT
D: -; size: -; J: TRBJ1-1; V: TRBV28; CDR3: CASSFRGNTEAFF; DNA: TGTGCCAGCAGTTTCCGGGGGAACACTGAAGCTTTCTTT
D: -; size: -; J: TRBJ2-2; V: TRBV2; CDR3: CASSGAGRNTGELFF; DNA: TGTGCCAGCAGTGGGGCAGGGCGGAACACCGGGGAGCTGTTTTTT
D: TRBD1; size: -; J: TRBJ1-5; V: TRBV6-5; CDR3: CASSPQGFQPQHF; DNA: TGTGCCAGCAGTCCACAGGGGTTTCAGCCCCAGCATTTT
D: TRBD1; size: -; J: TRBJ2-5; V: TRBV24-1; CDR3: CATSDKQGAEWETQYF; DNA: TGTGCCACCAGTGACAAACAGGGGGCGGAATGGGAGACCCAGTACTTC
D: -; size: -; J: TRBJ2-1; V: TRBV3-1/TRBV3-2; CDR3: CASSLLSGAGNEQFF; DNA: TGTGCCAGCAGCCTCCTATCGGGAGCCGGGAATGAGCAGTTCTTC
D: TRBD1; size: -; J: TRBJ1-4; V: TRBV4-1; CDR3: CASGNRGLVSNEKLFF; DNA: TGCGCCAGCGGTAACAGGGGGCTCGTCAGTAATGAAAAACTGTTTTTT
D: TRBD2; size: -; J: TRBJ2-2; V: TRBV27; CDR3: CASSLYSGRPSRTGELFF; DNA: TGTGCCAGCAGTTTATACAGCGGGAGGCCATCGCGCACCGGGGAGCTGTTTTTT
D: -; size: once; J: TRBJ1-5; V: TRBV25-1; CDR3: CASSGASAQPQHF; DNA: TGTGCCAGCAGTGGAGCCAGTGCTCAGCCCCAGCATTTT